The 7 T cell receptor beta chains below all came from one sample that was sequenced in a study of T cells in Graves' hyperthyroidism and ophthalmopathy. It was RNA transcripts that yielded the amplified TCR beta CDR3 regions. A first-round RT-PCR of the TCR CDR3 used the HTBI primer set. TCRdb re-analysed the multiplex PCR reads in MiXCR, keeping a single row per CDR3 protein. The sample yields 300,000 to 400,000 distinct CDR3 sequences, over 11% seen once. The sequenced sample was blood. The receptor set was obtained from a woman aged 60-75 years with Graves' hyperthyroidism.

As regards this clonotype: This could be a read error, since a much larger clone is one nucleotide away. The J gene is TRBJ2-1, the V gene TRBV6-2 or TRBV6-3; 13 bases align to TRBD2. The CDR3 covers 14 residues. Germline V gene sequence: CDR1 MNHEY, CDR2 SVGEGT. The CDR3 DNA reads TGTGCCAGCAGTTCTGGACTAGCGGGAGCTGAGCAGTCCTTC. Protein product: CASSSGLAGAEQSF.

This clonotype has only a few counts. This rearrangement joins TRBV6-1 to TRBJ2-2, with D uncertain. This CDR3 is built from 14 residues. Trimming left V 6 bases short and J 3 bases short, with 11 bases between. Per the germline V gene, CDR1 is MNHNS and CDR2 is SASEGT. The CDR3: CASSKYYYTGELFF. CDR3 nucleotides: TGTGCCAGCAGCAAGTACTACTACACCGGGGAGCTGTTTTTT.

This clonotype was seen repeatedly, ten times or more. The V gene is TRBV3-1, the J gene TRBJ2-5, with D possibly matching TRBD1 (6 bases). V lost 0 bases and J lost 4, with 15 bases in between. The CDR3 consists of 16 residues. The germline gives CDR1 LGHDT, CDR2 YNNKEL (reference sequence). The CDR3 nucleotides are TGTGCCAGCAGCCAAGATTGGGGGCTAGCCGGAGAGACCCAGTACTTC. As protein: CASSQDWGLAGETQYF.

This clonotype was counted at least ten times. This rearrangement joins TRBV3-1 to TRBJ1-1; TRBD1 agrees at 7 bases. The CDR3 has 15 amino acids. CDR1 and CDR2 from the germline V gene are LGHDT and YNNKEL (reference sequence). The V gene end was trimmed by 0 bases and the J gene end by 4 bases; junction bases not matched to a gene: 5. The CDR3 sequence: CASSQERGLGTEAFF. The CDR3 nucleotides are TGTGCCAGCAGCCAAGAAAGGGGGCTTGGCACTGAAGCTTTCTTT.

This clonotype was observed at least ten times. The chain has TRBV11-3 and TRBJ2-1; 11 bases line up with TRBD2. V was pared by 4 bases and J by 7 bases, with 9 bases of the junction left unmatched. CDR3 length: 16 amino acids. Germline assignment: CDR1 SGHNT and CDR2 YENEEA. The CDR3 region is CASSWTSGWGGNEQFF. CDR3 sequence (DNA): TGTGCCAGCAGCTGGACTAGCGGGTGGGGGGGGAATGAGCAGTTCTTC.

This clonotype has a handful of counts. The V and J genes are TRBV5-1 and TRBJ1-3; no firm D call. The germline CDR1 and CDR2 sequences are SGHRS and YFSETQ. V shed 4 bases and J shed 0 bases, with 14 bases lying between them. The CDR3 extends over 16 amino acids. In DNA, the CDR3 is TGCGCCAGCAGCGGCGGAAGGCGTTACTCTGGAAACACCATATATTTT. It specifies CASSGGRRYSGNTIYF.

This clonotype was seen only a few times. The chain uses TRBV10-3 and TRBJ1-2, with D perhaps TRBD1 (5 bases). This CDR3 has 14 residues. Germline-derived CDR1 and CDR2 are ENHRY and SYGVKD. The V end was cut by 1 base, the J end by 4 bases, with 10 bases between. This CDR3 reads CAISEWGVGYGYTF. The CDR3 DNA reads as TGTGCCATCAGTGAGTGGGGGGTTGGCTATGGCTACACCTTC.